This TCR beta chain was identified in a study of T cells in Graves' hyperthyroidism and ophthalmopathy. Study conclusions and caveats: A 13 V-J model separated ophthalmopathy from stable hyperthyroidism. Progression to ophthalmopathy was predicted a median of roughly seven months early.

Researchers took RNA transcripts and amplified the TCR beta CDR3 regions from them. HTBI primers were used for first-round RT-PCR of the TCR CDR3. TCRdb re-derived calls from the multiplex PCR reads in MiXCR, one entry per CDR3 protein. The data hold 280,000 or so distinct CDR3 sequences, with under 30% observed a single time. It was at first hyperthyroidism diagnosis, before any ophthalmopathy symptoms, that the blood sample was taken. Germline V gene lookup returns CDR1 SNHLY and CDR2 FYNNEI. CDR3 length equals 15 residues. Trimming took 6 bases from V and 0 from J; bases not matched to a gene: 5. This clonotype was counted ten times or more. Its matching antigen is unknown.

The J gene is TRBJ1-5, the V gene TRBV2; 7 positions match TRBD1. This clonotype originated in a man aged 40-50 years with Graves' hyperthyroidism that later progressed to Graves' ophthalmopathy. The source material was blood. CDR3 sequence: CASRRQGISNQPQHF. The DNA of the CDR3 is TGTGCCAGCAGACGACAGGGAATTAGCAATCAGCCCCAGCATTTT.